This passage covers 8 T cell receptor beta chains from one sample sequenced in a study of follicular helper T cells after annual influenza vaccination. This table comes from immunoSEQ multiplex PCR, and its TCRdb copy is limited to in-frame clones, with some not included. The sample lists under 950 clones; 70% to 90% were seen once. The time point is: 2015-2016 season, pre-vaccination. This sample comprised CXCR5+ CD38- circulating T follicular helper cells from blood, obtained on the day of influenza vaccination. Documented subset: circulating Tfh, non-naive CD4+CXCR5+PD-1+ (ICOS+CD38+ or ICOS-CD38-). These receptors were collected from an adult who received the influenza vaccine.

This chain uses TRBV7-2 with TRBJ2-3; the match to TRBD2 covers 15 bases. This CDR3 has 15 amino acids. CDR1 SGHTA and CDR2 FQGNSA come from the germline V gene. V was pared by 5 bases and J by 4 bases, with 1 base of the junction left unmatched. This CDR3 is CASSGLAGGPDTQYF. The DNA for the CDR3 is TGTGCCAGCAGCGGACTAGCGGGGGGGCCAGATACGCAGTATTTT.

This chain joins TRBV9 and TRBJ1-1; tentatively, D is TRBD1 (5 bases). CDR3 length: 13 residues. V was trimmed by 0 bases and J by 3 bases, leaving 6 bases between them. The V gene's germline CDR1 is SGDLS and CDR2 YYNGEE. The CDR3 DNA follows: TGTGCCAGCAGCGTAGCGGGGGACACTGAAGCTTTCTTT. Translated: CASSVAGDTEAFF.

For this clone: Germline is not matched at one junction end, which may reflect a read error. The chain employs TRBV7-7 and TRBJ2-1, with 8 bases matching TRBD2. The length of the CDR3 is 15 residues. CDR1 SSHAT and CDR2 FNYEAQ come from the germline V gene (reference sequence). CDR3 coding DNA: TGTGCTAGCAGCTTAGAGGCGGGAGGCAACAATGAGCAGTTCTTC. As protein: CASSLEAGGNNEQFF.

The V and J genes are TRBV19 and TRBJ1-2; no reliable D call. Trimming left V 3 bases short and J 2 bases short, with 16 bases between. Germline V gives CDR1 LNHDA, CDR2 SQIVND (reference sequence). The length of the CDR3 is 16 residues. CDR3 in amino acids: CASSILSTDFNYGYTF. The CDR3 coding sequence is TGTGCCAGTAGTATTCTCTCGACGGACTTCAACTATGGCTACACCTTC.

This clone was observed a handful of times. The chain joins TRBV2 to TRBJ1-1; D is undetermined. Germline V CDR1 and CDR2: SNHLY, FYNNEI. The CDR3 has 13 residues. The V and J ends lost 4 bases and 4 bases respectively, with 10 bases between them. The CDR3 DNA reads TGTGCCAGCAGTGGCGCGGGCTTCACTGAAGCTTTCTTT. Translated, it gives CASSGAGFTEAFF.

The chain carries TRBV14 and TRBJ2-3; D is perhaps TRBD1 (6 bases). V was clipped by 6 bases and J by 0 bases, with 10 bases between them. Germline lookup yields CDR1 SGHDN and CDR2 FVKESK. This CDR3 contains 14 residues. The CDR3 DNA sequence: TGTGCCAGCAGGGACAGATCTAGCACAGATACGCAGTATTTT. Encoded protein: CASRDRSSTDTQYF.

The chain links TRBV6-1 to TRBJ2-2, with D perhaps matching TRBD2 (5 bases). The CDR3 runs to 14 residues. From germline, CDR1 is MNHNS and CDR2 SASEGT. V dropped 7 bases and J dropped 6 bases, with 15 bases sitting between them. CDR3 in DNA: TGTGCCAGCATTTCCAGTCGAGCGGCCGGGGAGCTGTTTTTT. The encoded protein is CASISSRAAGELFF.

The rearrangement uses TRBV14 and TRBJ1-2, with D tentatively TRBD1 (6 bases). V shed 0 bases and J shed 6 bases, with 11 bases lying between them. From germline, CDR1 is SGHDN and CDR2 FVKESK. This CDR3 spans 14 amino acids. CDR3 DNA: TGTGCCAGCAGCCAAGACCGGACAGTGGATGGCTACACCTTC. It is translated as CASSQDRTVDGYTF.